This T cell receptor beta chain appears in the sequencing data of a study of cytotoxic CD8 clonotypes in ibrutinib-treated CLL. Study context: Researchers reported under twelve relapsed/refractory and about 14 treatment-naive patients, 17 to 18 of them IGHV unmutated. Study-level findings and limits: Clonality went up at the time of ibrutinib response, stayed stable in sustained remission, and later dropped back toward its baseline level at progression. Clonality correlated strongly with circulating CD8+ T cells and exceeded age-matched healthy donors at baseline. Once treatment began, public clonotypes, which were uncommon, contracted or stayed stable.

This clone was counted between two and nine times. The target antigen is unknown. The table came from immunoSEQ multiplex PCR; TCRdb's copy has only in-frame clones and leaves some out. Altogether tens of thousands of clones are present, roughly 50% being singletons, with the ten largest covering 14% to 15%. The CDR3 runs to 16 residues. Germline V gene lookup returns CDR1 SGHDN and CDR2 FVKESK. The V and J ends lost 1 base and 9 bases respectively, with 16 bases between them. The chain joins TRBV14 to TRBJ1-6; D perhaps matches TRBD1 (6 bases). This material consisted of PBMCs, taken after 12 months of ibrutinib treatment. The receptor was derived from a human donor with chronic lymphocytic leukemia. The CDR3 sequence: CASSQGWRGRGSPLHF. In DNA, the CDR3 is TGTGCCAGCAGCCAAGGCTGGCGGGGGCGAGGTTCACCCCTCCACTTT.